A selection of T cell receptor beta chains follows, all from one sample in a study of circulating and synovial CD4+ cells in juvenile arthritis. Profiled with immunoSEQ multiplex PCR; TCRdb holds only in-frame clones, not every one. The data contain 34,000 or so clones, about 94% of them singletons. The material sequenced was CD4+ T cells from blood. The receptors come from a human donor with juvenile idiopathic arthritis. CDR3s include the opening cysteine and the closing phenylalanine or tryptophan. The order of the fields is J gene, D gene, clone size, V gene, CDR3 protein, CDR3 DNA. The D gene is left open where the match is weak. Rows may omit the clone size; those that give it use once, few, many or a size class.

>TRBJ2-3|.|.|TRBV11-3
CASSLGGLGDTQYF
TGTGCCAGCAGCTTGGGGGGGCTGGGAGATACGCAGTATTTT
>TRBJ2-7|TRBD2|.|TRBV4-1
CASSQDWGLAGYEQYF
TGCGCCAGCAGCCAAGATTGGGGACTAGCGGGGTACGAGCAGTACTTC
>TRBJ2-5|.|.|TRBV6-5
CASSYDRSQETQYF
TGTGCCAGCAGTTACGACAGGTCCCAAGAGACCCAGTACTTC
>TRBJ1-5|.|.|TRBV29-1
CSVGITGNSNQPQHF
TGCAGCGTTGGGATAACAGGGAATAGCAATCAGCCCCAGCATTTT
>TRBJ1-1|.|.|TRBV7-2
CASRQGRREGTEAFF
TGTGCCAGCAGGCAAGGGAGGAGGGAGGGAACTGAAGCTTTCTTT
>TRBJ1-1|TRBD1|.|TRBV7-2
CASTRNTGGDSEAFF
TGTGCCAGCACCCGAAACACAGGGGGTGACTCTGAAGCTTTCTTT
>TRBJ1-5|TRBD1|.|TRBV2
CASSPGQAFGQPQHF
TGTGCCAGCAGTCCGGGACAGGCGTTCGGACAGCCCCAGCATTTT
>TRBJ2-5|.|.|TRBV7-2
CASSLRQFQETQYF
TGTGCCAGCAGCCTTAGACAGTTCCAAGAGACCCAGTACTTC
>TRBJ2-6|TRBD2|.|TRBV6-5
CASSYSGGSGANVLTF
TGTGCCAGCAGTTACTCGGGGGGGTCTGGGGCCAACGTCCTGACTTTC
>TRBJ2-5|.|.|TRBV12-2
CASRSGLAGQETQYF
TGTGCAAGTCGCTCGGGACTAGCGGGTCAAGAGACCCAGTACTTC
>TRBJ2-7|.|.|TRBV2
CATGEGVYEQYF
TGTGCCACAGGGGAAGGGGTCTACGAGCAGTACTTC
>TRBJ1-5|.|.|TRBV4-1
CASSQPFNQPQHF
TGCGCCAGCAGCCAACCATTCAATCAGCCCCAGCATTTT
>TRBJ2-3|TRBD2|.|TRBV7-8
CASSLFPSGGLIPDTQYF
TGTGCCAGCAGCTTATTTCCTAGCGGGGGGTTAATTCCAGATACGCAGTATTTT
>TRBJ1-2|.|.|TRBV27
CASRQGSPYGYTF
TGTGCCAGCAGACAGGGCTCACCCTATGGCTACACCTTC
>TRBJ1-2|.|.|TRBV6-6
CASSTSNGLPQGYTF
TGTGCCAGCAGTACGTCAAACGGGTTACCGCAGGGCTACACCTTC
>TRBJ1-5|.|.|TRBV7-2
CASSSQARYSNQPQHF
TGTGCCAGCAGCTCCCAGGCTCGGTATAGCAATCAGCCCCAGCATTTT
>TRBJ2-7|.|.|TRBV10-3
CAISATLGRADEQYF
TGTGCCATCAGTGCTACCCTGGGCAGGGCGGACGAGCAGTACTTC
>TRBJ2-3|.|.|TRBV4-3
CASSQDVTQTSTDTQYF
TGCGCCAGCAGCCAAGATGTCACCCAGACTAGCACAGATACGCAGTATTTT
>TRBJ1-5|TRBD1|.|TRBV6-1
CASSGQGRQPQHF
TGTGCCAGCAGTGGACAGGGACGTCAGCCCCAGCATTTT
>TRBJ2-7|TRBD2|.|TRBV29-1
CSVEFSGGNSYEQYF
TGCAGCGTTGAGTTTAGCGGGGGCAACTCCTACGAGCAGTACTTC
>TRBJ1-2|TRBD1|.|TRBV2
CASPNGGTGGNYGYTF
TGTGCCAGCCCCAATGGTGGGACAGGGGGCAACTATGGCTACACCTTC
>TRBJ1-6|.|.|TRBV9
CASSAGGGSPLHF
TGTGCCAGCAGCGCCGGGGGAGGGTCACCCCTCCACTTT
>TRBJ2-4|TRBD2|.|TRBV4-2
CASSQLAGGAGAKNIQYF
TGTGCCAGCAGCCAACTAGCGGGGGGCGCTGGAGCCAAAAACATTCAGTACTTC
>TRBJ2-2|TRBD2|.|TRBV6-5
CASSYRGGRHTGELFF
TGTGCCAGCAGTTACCGCGGGGGGCGTCACACCGGGGAGCTGTTTTTT
>TRBJ2-3|TRBD1|once|TRBV11-1
CASSTGQGVGTQYF
TGTGCCAGCAGCACCGGACAGGGGGTTGGTACGCAGTATTTT
>TRBJ1-1|.|.|TRBV12-5
CASGSPIYTEAFF
TGTGCTAGTGGTTCCCCAATTTACACTGAAGCTTTCTTT
>TRBJ1-1|.|.|TRBV30
CAWSRTWNTEAFF
TGTGCCTGGAGTCGGACATGGAACACTGAAGCTTTCTTT
>TRBJ2-2|TRBD1|.|TRBV2
CASKQGVYTGELFF
TGTGCCAGCAAACAGGGGGTTTACACCGGGGAGCTGTTTTTT
>TRBJ1-1|.|.|TRBV5-4
CASSLAPGRRNTEAFF
TGTGCCAGCAGCTTGGCCCCCGGCAGGCGGAACACTGAAGCTTTCTTT
>TRBJ2-7|.|.|TRBV9
CASSVVRFIEQYF
TGTGCCAGCAGCGTAGTTCGGTTCATCGAGCAGTACTTC
>TRBJ2-3|.|.|TRBV12-2
CASRFGLDPHTDTQYF
TGTGCAAGTCGCTTTGGACTCGACCCACACACAGATACGCAGTATTTT
>TRBJ2-1|TRBD1|.|TRBV10-3
CAIRLGTGVNEQFF
TGTGCCATCCGACTCGGGACAGGGGTCAATGAGCAGTTCTTC
>TRBJ1-2|.|.|TRBV5-6
CASSLGGTEYGYTF
TGTGCCAGCAGCTTGGGCGGGACGGAGTATGGCTACACCTTC
>TRBJ2-7|TRBD1|once|TRBV5-1
CASSLGQGDYEQYF
TGCGCCAGCAGCTTGGGGCAGGGGGACTACGAGCAGTACTTC
>TRBJ2-2|TRBD2|.|TRBV15
CATSGLAGLTGELFF
TGTGCCACCAGCGGACTAGCGGGGCTCACCGGGGAGCTGTTTTTT
>TRBJ1-4|.|.|TRBV6-6
CASSKGGAAFF
TGTGCCAGCAGTAAAGGGGGGGCCGCGTTTTTT
>TRBJ2-7|TRBD1|.|TRBV18
CASSQVAPGQGCEQYF
TGTGCCAGCTCACAAGTTGCCCCGGGACAGGGTTGCGAGCAGTACTTC
>TRBJ1-6|.|.|TRBV27
CASSFGRQANSPLHF
TGTGCCAGCAGTTTTGGGAGACAGGCTAATTCCCCCCTCCACTTT
>TRBJ1-2|.|.|TRBV7-2
CASSLGANYGYTF
TGTGCCAGCAGCTTAGGAGCTAACTATGGCTACACCTTC
>TRBJ2-5|.|.|TRBV9
CASSPRTRQETQYF
TGTGCCAGCAGCCCCAGGACTCGCCAAGAGACCCAGTACTTC
>TRBJ2-1|.|.|TRBV18
CASSPPPRGQVNEQFF
TGTGCCAGCTCACCCCCCCCCAGGGGTCAGGTCAATGAGCAGTTCTTC
>TRBJ2-7|TRBD1|.|TRBV25-1
CASSGTGQGGSYEQYF
TGTGCCAGCAGTGGAACAGGACAGGGCGGCTCCTACGAGCAGTACTTC
>TRBJ1-1|.|once|TRBV2
CASCRGQRSTEAFF
TGTGCCAGCTGTCGTGGACAGCGATCTACTGAAGCTTTCTTT
>TRBJ2-7|TRBD2|.|TRBV5-4
CASSLKRGGSSYEQYF
TGTGCCAGCAGCCTAAAGCGGGGGGGTAGCTCCTACGAGCAGTACTTC
>TRBJ2-1|TRBD2|.|TRBV19
CASRAGLAGDSYNEQFF
TGTGCCAGTAGAGCGGGACTAGCGGGGGACTCCTACAATGAGCAGTTCTTC
>TRBJ2-3|TRBD2|.|TRBV10-1
CASRIPAGPPGGNTDTQYF
TGCGCCAGCAGGATTCCAGCGGGGCCTCCCGGGGGGAACACAGATACGCAGTATTTT
>TRBJ1-3|.|.|TRBV28
CASSLPPPDTIYF
TGTGCCAGCAGTTTACCCCCCCCGGACACCATATATTTT
>TRBJ2-7|.|.|TRBV7-2
CASSRTRNYEQYF
TGTGCCAGCAGCCGGACTCGAAATTACGAGCAGTACTTC
>TRBJ2-2|.|.|TRBV7-3
CASAGQANTGELFF
TGTGCCAGCGCGGGGCAGGCGAACACCGGGGAGCTGTTTTTT
>TRBJ2-7|TRBD2|.|TRBV5-1
CASSRLAGGREQYF
TGCGCCAGCAGTCGACTAGCGGGGGGGCGAGAGCAGTACTTC
>TRBJ2-5|TRBD2|.|TRBV7-3
CASSFGGAETQYF
TGTGCCAGCAGCTTCGGGGGGGCTGAGACCCAGTACTTC
>TRBJ1-4|.|once|TRBV11-2
CASSLDIDEKLFF
TGTGCCAGCAGCTTAGATATAGATGAAAAACTGTTTTTT
>TRBJ2-7|.|.|TRBV6-1
CASSGNRVGEQYF
TGTGCCAGCAGTGGAAACAGGGTGGGCGAGCAGTACTTC
>TRBJ2-1|TRBD1|.|TRBV6-4
CASRQGPSSYNEQFF
TGTGCCAGCAGACAGGGGCCCAGCTCCTACAATGAGCAGTTCTTC
>TRBJ1-5|TRBD1|.|TRBV7-2
CASSLAGQGLTGNQPQHF
TGTGCCAGCAGCCTGGCGGGACAGGGACTTACTGGCAATCAGCCCCAGCATTTT
>TRBJ1-1|TRBD1|.|TRBV7-2
CASSWGQQNTEAFF
TGTGCCAGCAGCTGGGGACAGCAGAACACTGAAGCTTTCTTT
>TRBJ1-4|.|.|TRBV2
CASRASVAGEKLFF
TGTGCCAGCAGAGCCTCGGTGGCCGGGGAAAAACTGTTTTTT
>TRBJ2-7|.|.|TRBV4-2
CASSQTSQGYEQYF
TGTGCCAGCAGCCAAACTTCTCAGGGATACGAGCAGTACTTC
>TRBJ2-5|.|once|TRBV7-2
CASSLRGAQETQYF
TGTGCCAGCAGCCTCCGGGGGGCCCAAGAGACCCAGTACTTC
>TRBJ1-1|TRBD1|.|TRBV27
CASSLDRGTEAFF
TGTGCCAGCAGTTTGGACAGGGGCACTGAAGCTTTCTTT